The 20 T cell receptor beta chains presented below share a single source sample, sequenced in a study of blood T cell repertoires in COVID-19. Profiling relied on immunoSEQ multiplex PCR, and the TCRdb table lists in-frame clones only, not all of them. The table shows about 220,000 clones, with 75% to 90% occurring only once. The sample taken for sequencing was PBMCs or T cells enriched from blood (not recorded which). The receptors originated from a woman aged 18-29 years in a cohort exposed to, infected with or recovered from COVID-19 (not recorded which).

The V call is TRBV10-3, the J call TRBJ2-2; the D is unclear. CDR3 length equals 16 residues. Trimming cost V 3 bases and J 0 bases, with 11 bases left between them. The V gene's germline CDR1 is ENHRY and CDR2 SYGVKD. The CDR3 DNA reads TGTGCCATCAGTGATCACACCACAACGAACACCGGGGAGCTGTTTTTT. Translated: CAISDHTTTNTGELFF.

The gene calls are TRBV20-1 and TRBJ1-6, with a weak D call TRBD1 (5 bases). V was pared by 3 bases and J by 10 bases, with 16 bases between. Germline assignment: CDR1 DFQATT and CDR2 SNEGSKA (reference sequence). The CDR3 contains 14 residues. The CDR3 here is CSASKARADSPLHF. The CDR3 DNA sequence: TGCAGTGCTAGTAAGGCCAGGGCGGACTCACCCCTCCACTTT.

V usage is TRBV5-6 and J usage is TRBJ2-1, with 10 bases that match TRBD2. CDR1 SGHDT and CDR2 YYEEEE come from the germline V gene. The CDR3 contains 16 residues. V lost 0 bases, J lost 4 bases, and 4 bases stayed unmatched. CDR3 sequence reads: CASSLGSGRRYNEQFF. The CDR3 DNA sequence: TGTGCCAGCAGCTTGGGTAGCGGGAGGAGGTACAATGAGCAGTTCTTC.

This chain joins TRBV24-1 and TRBJ1-2, with TRBD1 as a possible D gene (5 bases). V was clipped by 5 bases and J by 6 bases, with 15 bases between them. Per the germline V gene, CDR1 is KGHDR and CDR2 is SFDVKD. This CDR3 contains 14 residues. CDR3 protein: CATSGSTVADGYTF. CDR3 DNA sequence: TGTGCCACCAGTGGTTCGACAGTCGCAGATGGCTACACCTTC.

The chain joins TRBV19 to TRBJ1-2, with D unclear. The CDR3 is 17 residues long. The V end lost 0 bases, the J end lost 8 bases, and 22 bases lay between the germline ends. Per the germline V gene, CDR1 is LNHDA and CDR2 is SQIVND (reference sequence). As DNA, the CDR3 is TGTGCCAGTAGTATAGATCTATGGTACGGGAGACGTTTGGGCTACACCTTC. Translation: CASSIDLWYGRRLGYTF.

This sequence joins TRBV7-9 and TRBJ2-3, with D possibly matching TRBD1 (6 bases). From germline, CDR1 is SEHNR and CDR2 FQNEAQ (reference sequence). This CDR3 is built from 15 residues. V lost 5 bases to trimming and J lost 3 bases, with 15 bases between them. The CDR3 reads CASSPPGHLTDTQYF. CDR3 sequence (DNA): TGTGCCAGCAGCCCACCGGGACATTTAACAGATACGCAGTATTTT. Filled out from reference TRBV7-9 and TRBJ2-3, the complete variable domain reads DTGVSQNPRHKITKRGQNVTFRCDPISEHNRLYWYRQTLGQGPEFLTYFQNEAQLEKSRLLSDRFSAERPKGSFSTLEIQRTEQGDSAMYLCASSPPGHLTDTQYFGPGTRLTVL.

For the CDR3, the DNA is TGTGCCAGCACGGTCGGGACAGGGGGTCCGGAGACCCAGTACTTC. Amino acid sequence: CASTVGTGGPETQYF. The chain joins TRBV6-5 to TRBJ2-5; 11 bases align to TRBD1. The CDR3 consists of 15 residues. Trimming cost V 7 bases and J 5 bases; bases outside gene matches: 9. Germline CDR1 MNHEY, CDR2 SVGAGI.

The chain combines TRBV2 with TRBJ2-7, with TRBD2 identical over 8 bases. V shed 1 base, J shed 3 bases, and the junction held 5 bases outside the gene matches. From germline, CDR1 is SNHLY and CDR2 FYNNEI. The CDR3 is made up of 15 amino acids. The CDR3 sequence is CASSEGQRENYEQYF. The CDR3 bases are TGTGCCAGCAGTGAAGGCCAGCGGGAGAACTACGAGCAGTACTTC.

J is TRBJ2-1 and V is TRBV5-1; 12 bases line up with TRBD2. V shed 4 bases, J shed 10 bases, and the junction held 3 bases outside the gene matches. Germline V gene data show CDR1 as SGHRS and CDR2 as YFSETQ. This CDR3 is 13 amino acids long. The CDR3 loop reads CASSRGLAGEQFF. As DNA, the CDR3 is TGCGCCAGCAGCCGCGGACTAGCGGGAGAGCAGTTCTTC.

The V and J genes are TRBV5-1 and TRBJ1-2; 8 bases fit TRBD1. Germline V gene lookup returns CDR1 SGHRS and CDR2 YFSETQ. V lost 9 bases, J lost 5 bases, and 9 bases stayed unmatched. This CDR3 contains 13 residues. The CDR3 DNA is TGCGCCACCCGGACAGGGTCATTTTATGGCTACACCTTC. Its protein product is CATRTGSFYGYTF.

The sample holds one count of this clone. This chain uses TRBV18 with TRBJ2-3; the match to TRBD1 covers 10 bases. Unmatched junction bases numbered 4, after V lost 5 bases and J lost 2 bases. Germline CDR1 and CDR2: KGHSH and LQKENI. CDR3 length: 15 residues. CDR3 sequence: CASSRTGGDTDTQYF. The CDR3, as DNA: TGTGCCAGCTCAAGGACAGGGGGAGACACAGATACGCAGTATTTT.

The chain is built from TRBV9 and TRBJ1-2; the D is unclear. V lost 0 bases and J 8 bases, leaving 17 bases between the germline ends. The V gene's germline CDR1 is SGDLS and CDR2 YYNGEE. The CDR3 is 15 residues long. In DNA form, the CDR3 reads TGTGCCAGCAGCGTAGAGGACCGTAGCGCAAGAGGCTACACCTTC. This translates into CASSVEDRSARGYTF.

In its sample, this clone was seen once. The chain uses TRBV5-1 and TRBJ1-6; D is ambiguous. The CDR3 totals 17 residues. V was cut by 0 bases and J by 0 bases, with 10 bases left in between. Germline CDR1 SGHRS, CDR2 YFSETQ. The CDR3 protein is CASSLAGSSSYNSPLHF. CDR3 DNA: TGCGCCAGCAGCTTGGCAGGATCCAGCTCCTATAATTCACCCCTCCACTTT.

This chain uses TRBV5-6 with TRBJ2-5; D is perhaps TRBD2 (7 bases). Trimming took 4 bases from V and 4 from J, leaving 17 bases between them. This CDR3 is 15 amino acids long. In germline, CDR1 is SGHDT, CDR2 YYEEEE. CDR3 protein: CASSADQGGGETQYF. The CDR3 bases are TGTGCCAGCAGCGCGGACCAGGGAGGGGGAGAGACCCAGTACTTC.

The chain has TRBV7-9 and TRBJ1-5; D perhaps matches TRBD1 (5 bases). The germline V gene has CDR1 SEHNR and CDR2 FQNEAQ (reference sequence). The V end was cut by 5 bases, the J end by 6 bases, with 20 bases between. The CDR3 totals 16 residues. CDR3 protein: CASSQGAGLRTQPQHF. The CDR3, as DNA: TGTGCCAGCAGCCAAGGGGCGGGACTAAGGACTCAGCCCCAGCATTTT.

The CDR3 here is CASSEQVNSPLHF. The CDR3 DNA reads as TGTGCCAGCAGTGAGCAGGTTAATTCACCCCTCCACTTT. The rearrangement joins TRBV2 to TRBJ1-6; D is uncertain. The CDR3 loop spans 13 amino acids. CDR1 and CDR2 from the germline V gene are SNHLY and FYNNEI. V lost 3 bases to trimming and J lost 6 bases, with 6 bases between them.

DNA for the CDR3: TGTGCCAGCAGTCCAACGACAGGGGTAGGGACTGAAGCTTTCTTT. This sequence encodes CASSPTTGVGTEAFF. V and J are TRBV2 and TRBJ1-1; the match to TRBD1 covers 8 bases. From germline, CDR1 is SNHLY and CDR2 FYNNEI. The CDR3 is 15 amino acids. Germline trimming cut 5 bases from V and 5 bases from J; bases unmatched to any gene: 10.

V usage is TRBV24-1 and J usage is TRBJ2-5, with no clear D. CDR3 length: 16 residues. The ends were cut back, 1 base at V and 0 bases at J, with 11 bases in the middle. Germline V gene data show CDR1 as KGHDR and CDR2 as SFDVKD. CDR3 coding DNA: TGTGCCACCAGTGATTTTAACACCAGGTACCAAGAGACCCAGTACTTC. Translating gives CATSDFNTRYQETQYF.

J is TRBJ1-1 and V is TRBV24-1; 7 positions match TRBD1. This CDR3 has 14 residues. J was trimmed by 3 bases and V by 4 bases; bases with no gene match: 4. Per the germline V gene, CDR1 is KGHDR and CDR2 is SFDVKD. This chain's CDR3 is CATSEGDRDTEAFF. CDR3 nucleotide sequence: TGTGCCACCAGTGAGGGGGACAGAGACACTGAAGCTTTCTTT.

The chain couples TRBV18 to TRBJ1-1, with 7 bases lining up with TRBD1. V lost 10 bases to trimming and J lost 1 base; unmatched junction nucleotides: 6. The CDR3 spans 13 residues. Germline assignment: CDR1 KGHSH and CDR2 LQKENI. CDR3 bases: TGTGCCACCACAGGGGCGACGAACACTGAAGCTTTCTTT. Protein: CATTGATNTEAFF.